A selection of T cell receptor beta chains follows, all from one sample in a study of T cell responses to AZD1222 COVID-19 vaccine. Clones were read by immunoSEQ multiplex PCR, and TCRdb kept only the in-frame ones, dropping some. Of approximately 150,000 clones in the sample, about 93% are singletons; the top ten hold roughly 5.6%. Specimen: peripheral blood, collected on day 0 of AZD1222 vaccination. The origin of the receptors is an adult in good health. The CDR3 runs from the conserved cysteine through the conserved F or W. D genes are given only for firm matches. Size tells how often a clone was seen (once, few, many) or the class of an expanded clone, and some rows leave it out.

j_gene: TRBJ1-6
d_gene: -
v_gene: TRBV2
abundance: -
CDR3nt: TGTGCCAGCAGTGAAGGGTTGAGGTCACCCCTCCACTTT
CDR3aa: CASSEGLRSPLHF

j_gene: TRBJ2-2
d_gene: TRBD1
v_gene: TRBV7-9
abundance: -
CDR3nt: TGTGCCAGCAGCTCAACGAGGGGACAGGGGATTGGCACCGGGGAGCTGTTTTTT
CDR3aa: CASSSTRGQGIGTGELFF

j_gene: TRBJ2-1
d_gene: -
v_gene: TRBV7-3
abundance: -
CDR3nt: TGTGCCAGCAGCCCGGATAACAATGAGCAGTTCTTC
CDR3aa: CASSPDNNEQFF

j_gene: TRBJ1-1
d_gene: TRBD1
v_gene: TRBV30
abundance: -
CDR3nt: TGTGCCTGGAGTGTAGGGCAGGGGGTTGAAGCTTTCTTT
CDR3aa: CAWSVGQGVEAFF

j_gene: TRBJ2-5
d_gene: TRBD1
v_gene: TRBV19
abundance: -
CDR3nt: TGTGCCAGTAGTATAGGGACAGGGTTCCAAGAGACCCAGTACTTC
CDR3aa: CASSIGTGFQETQYF

j_gene: TRBJ2-1
d_gene: -
v_gene: TRBV5-6
abundance: -
CDR3nt: TGTGCCAGCAGCTTTGTATTGGGGGAGCAGTTCTTC
CDR3aa: CASSFVLGEQFF

j_gene: TRBJ2-3
d_gene: -
v_gene: TRBV3-1/TRBV3-2
abundance: -
CDR3nt: TGTGCCAGCAGCCAATATGGTCCAGATACGCAGTATTTT
CDR3aa: CASSQYGPDTQYF

j_gene: TRBJ1-4
d_gene: -
v_gene: TRBV3-1/TRBV3-2
abundance: -
CDR3nt: TGTGCCAGCAGCCGCCAGGGTTCAACTAATGAAAAACTGTTTTTT
CDR3aa: CASSRQGSTNEKLFF

j_gene: TRBJ1-3
d_gene: TRBD1
v_gene: TRBV19
abundance: -
CDR3nt: TGTGCCAGTAGTAGACCACCGAAGACAGGGACCACCTCTGGAAACACCATATATTTT
CDR3aa: CASSRPPKTGTTSGNTIYF

j_gene: TRBJ1-3
d_gene: -
v_gene: TRBV19
abundance: -
CDR3nt: TGTGCCAGTAGTACCCAGGAGCCTGGAAACACCATATATTTT
CDR3aa: CASSTQEPGNTIYF

j_gene: TRBJ1-5
d_gene: -
v_gene: TRBV28
abundance: -
CDR3nt: TGTGCCAGCCTCGGGGCCGATCAGCCCCAGCATTTT
CDR3aa: CASLGADQPQHF

j_gene: TRBJ2-5
d_gene: -
v_gene: TRBV15
abundance: -
CDR3nt: TGTGCCACCAGCAGAGATAAGACTAACCAAGAGACCCAGTACTTC
CDR3aa: CATSRDKTNQETQYF

j_gene: TRBJ1-4
d_gene: -
v_gene: TRBV15
abundance: -
CDR3nt: TGTGCCACCAGCCAAAACCGACGGTATAATGAAAAACTGTTTTTT
CDR3aa: CATSQNRRYNEKLFF

j_gene: TRBJ2-3
d_gene: -
v_gene: TRBV19
abundance: -
CDR3nt: TGTGCCAGTAGCCCGGGGGGCACAGATACGCAGTATTTT
CDR3aa: CASSPGGTDTQYF

j_gene: TRBJ1-5
d_gene: -
v_gene: TRBV7-2
abundance: -
CDR3nt: TGTGCCAGCAGCTTATATCCGATTGGGCCCCAGCATTTT
CDR3aa: CASSLYPIGPQHF

j_gene: TRBJ2-7
d_gene: -
v_gene: TRBV6-5
abundance: -
CDR3nt: TGTGCCAGCAGTTCACAGCCTCACTACGAGCAGTACTTC
CDR3aa: CASSSQPHYEQYF

j_gene: TRBJ2-5
d_gene: -
v_gene: TRBV27
abundance: few
CDR3nt: TGTGCCAGCAGTCCCCGAAGCCTTAAAGAGACCCAGTACTTC
CDR3aa: CASSPRSLKETQYF

j_gene: TRBJ1-2
d_gene: TRBD1
v_gene: TRBV7-8
abundance: -
CDR3nt: TGTGCCAGCGTAGAGGGGGCAGATGGCTACACCTTC
CDR3aa: CASVEGADGYTF

j_gene: TRBJ1-4
d_gene: -
v_gene: TRBV6-6
abundance: -
CDR3nt: TGTGCCAGCAGTTACTCTCGGGACCTGTTTTTT
CDR3aa: CASSYSRDLFF

j_gene: TRBJ1-1
d_gene: -
v_gene: TRBV29-1
abundance: -
CDR3nt: TGCAGCGTCGGGCCGGCCTATTTTAACACTGAAGCTTTCTTT
CDR3aa: CSVGPAYFNTEAFF

j_gene: TRBJ2-5
d_gene: -
v_gene: TRBV3-1/TRBV3-2
abundance: -
CDR3nt: TGTGCCAGCAGCCAGAGGGACTGGCAACAAGAGACCCAGTACTTC
CDR3aa: CASSQRDWQQETQYF

j_gene: TRBJ2-3
d_gene: -
v_gene: TRBV27
abundance: -
CDR3nt: TGTGCCAGCAGTTTAGTCGTCACTCAATCTAGCACAGATACGCAGTATTTT
CDR3aa: CASSLVVTQSSTDTQYF

j_gene: TRBJ1-4
d_gene: TRBD1
v_gene: TRBV18
abundance: -
CDR3nt: TGTGCCAGCTCATCGGCAGGGGGCCCTAATGAAAAACTGTTTTTT
CDR3aa: CASSSAGGPNEKLFF

j_gene: TRBJ2-3
d_gene: TRBD1
v_gene: TRBV6-1
abundance: -
CDR3nt: TGTGCCAGCAGTGAAGCCGGGACAGGGTCTTCAGATACGCAGTATTTT
CDR3aa: CASSEAGTGSSDTQYF

j_gene: TRBJ2-5
d_gene: -
v_gene: TRBV28
abundance: -
CDR3nt: TGTGCCAGCAGTTCTCAGGGTTGGGCCCAGTACTTC
CDR3aa: CASSSQGWAQYF

j_gene: TRBJ1-6
d_gene: -
v_gene: TRBV3-1/TRBV3-2
abundance: once
CDR3nt: TGTGCCTCTTGCGATGCAGGGTCACCCCTCCACTTT
CDR3aa: CASCDAGSPLHF

j_gene: TRBJ2-7
d_gene: -
v_gene: TRBV13
abundance: -
CDR3nt: TGTGCCAGCAGCTTAGGAGCAGGGGAGACCTACGAGCAGTACTTC
CDR3aa: CASSLGAGETYEQYF

j_gene: TRBJ1-5
d_gene: -
v_gene: TRBV4-1
abundance: -
CDR3nt: TGCGCCAGCAGCCAAGATTGGGTAGACAATCAGCCCCAGCATTTT
CDR3aa: CASSQDWVDNQPQHF

j_gene: TRBJ2-5
d_gene: -
v_gene: TRBV12-3/TRBV12-4
abundance: -
CDR3nt: TGTGCCAGCAGTTTAGGGTCTCAAGAGACCCAGTACTTC
CDR3aa: CASSLGSQETQYF

j_gene: TRBJ1-2
d_gene: -
v_gene: TRBV6-5
abundance: -
CDR3nt: TGTGCCAGCACCACCTCGTTCAACCGGGGCTACACCTTC
CDR3aa: CASTTSFNRGYTF

j_gene: TRBJ2-7
d_gene: TRBD2
v_gene: TRBV30
abundance: -
CDR3nt: TGTGCCTGGAGTCTAGACACTAGCGGGCTCTACGAGCAGTACTTC
CDR3aa: CAWSLDTSGLYEQYF

j_gene: TRBJ2-1
d_gene: -
v_gene: TRBV4-3
abundance: -
CDR3nt: TGCGCCAGCAGCCAAGGGACCCCAGCTTCCTACAATGAGCAGTTCTTC
CDR3aa: CASSQGTPASYNEQFF

j_gene: TRBJ2-5
d_gene: -
v_gene: TRBV5-4
abundance: -
CDR3nt: TGTGCCAGCAGTATGGTGGCAGGAAGTGGGGAGACCCAGTACTTC
CDR3aa: CASSMVAGSGETQYF

j_gene: TRBJ1-1
d_gene: -
v_gene: TRBV7-9
abundance: once
CDR3nt: TGTGCCAGCAGCCACGCACCCAACAGGGAAGCTTTCTTT
CDR3aa: CASSHAPNREAFF

j_gene: TRBJ2-7
d_gene: -
v_gene: TRBV6-2/TRBV6-3
abundance: -
CDR3nt: TGTGCCAGCAGTTGGGGTAAAGGGCCCTCCTACGAGCAGTACTTC
CDR3aa: CASSWGKGPSYEQYF

j_gene: TRBJ1-3
d_gene: -
v_gene: TRBV7-2
abundance: -
CDR3nt: TGTGCCAGCAGCTTAGGGGGCATTCCCTCTGGAAACACCATATATTTT
CDR3aa: CASSLGGIPSGNTIYF

j_gene: TRBJ1-6
d_gene: -
v_gene: TRBV5-8
abundance: -
CDR3nt: TGTGCCAGCAGCTTAATAATTGGGAATTCACCCCTCCACTTT
CDR3aa: CASSLIIGNSPLHF

j_gene: TRBJ2-2
d_gene: -
v_gene: TRBV11-3
abundance: -
CDR3nt: TGTGCCAGCAGGGGGGTGGCCACCGGGGAGCTGTTTTTT
CDR3aa: CASRGVATGELFF

j_gene: TRBJ1-1
d_gene: -
v_gene: TRBV5-6
abundance: -
CDR3nt: TGTGCCAGCAGCTGGGGACAAGAAGCTTTCTTT
CDR3aa: CASSWGQEAFF

j_gene: TRBJ1-5
d_gene: -
v_gene: TRBV19
abundance: -
CDR3nt: TGTGCCAGTAGTATTCAAGGGAGTGGTCAGCCCCAGCATTTT
CDR3aa: CASSIQGSGQPQHF

j_gene: TRBJ2-6
d_gene: TRBD1
v_gene: TRBV7-9
abundance: -
CDR3nt: TGTGCCAGCAGCTCACCGGGACAGGAATCTTTGACTTTC
CDR3aa: CASSSPGQESLTF

j_gene: TRBJ1-1
d_gene: -
v_gene: TRBV7-9
abundance: -
CDR3nt: TGTGCCAGCACCCTGACAGTTATTGCTGAAGCTTTCTTT
CDR3aa: CASTLTVIAEAFF

j_gene: TRBJ1-1
d_gene: -
v_gene: TRBV28
abundance: -
CDR3nt: TGTGCCAGCAGTTTTGTGGAGAACACTGAAGCTTTCTTT
CDR3aa: CASSFVENTEAFF

j_gene: TRBJ1-2
d_gene: -
v_gene: TRBV6-5
abundance: -
CDR3nt: TGTGCCAGCAGTCGGGGGACAAGTAACTATGGCTACACCTTC
CDR3aa: CASSRGTSNYGYTF

j_gene: TRBJ1-2
d_gene: -
v_gene: TRBV7-2
abundance: -
CDR3nt: TGTGCCAGCAGCTTAGCGCTTCTGTTTGGCTACACCTTC
CDR3aa: CASSLALLFGYTF

j_gene: TRBJ2-5
d_gene: TRBD2
v_gene: TRBV30
abundance: -
CDR3nt: TGTGCCTGGAGTGTACTGACTAGCGGCCAAGAGACCCAGTACTTC
CDR3aa: CAWSVLTSGQETQYF

j_gene: TRBJ1-1
d_gene: -
v_gene: TRBV6-2/TRBV6-3
abundance: -
CDR3nt: TGTGCCAGCAGTTACCCGGGACAGAACACTGAAGCTTTCTTT
CDR3aa: CASSYPGQNTEAFF

j_gene: TRBJ1-5
d_gene: -
v_gene: TRBV7-8
abundance: few
CDR3nt: TGTGCCAGCAGCTTATATCAGGGGCCCTCACAGCCCCAGCATTTT
CDR3aa: CASSLYQGPSQPQHF

j_gene: TRBJ1-1
d_gene: -
v_gene: TRBV5-6
abundance: -
CDR3nt: TGTGCCAGCAGCCGGGGCGGTATGAACACTGAAGCTTTCTTT
CDR3aa: CASSRGGMNTEAFF

j_gene: TRBJ1-1
d_gene: -
v_gene: TRBV11-2
abundance: -
CDR3nt: TGTGCCAGCAGCTCCCTGTCGGGGTTTAGCACTGAAGCTTTCTTT
CDR3aa: CASSSLSGFSTEAFF

j_gene: TRBJ1-1
d_gene: -
v_gene: TRBV11-2
abundance: -
CDR3nt: TGTGCCAGCAGCTTAGATGCCCAACCCACTGAAGCTTTCTTT
CDR3aa: CASSLDAQPTEAFF